Listed below are T cell receptor beta chains from one sample, sequenced in a study of OX40 agonist ivuxolimab in advanced cancers. The data were produced by immunoSEQ multiplex PCR, yet TCRdb's version contains in-frame clones alone and is incomplete. The top ten clones hold roughly two fifths of a sample with approximately 13,000 clones, 65% to 90% of them seen once. The starting material was CD4+ or CD8+ T cells sorted from blood, obtained in a trial of the OX40 agonist ivuxolimab. The receptor set was obtained from an adult with an advanced solid tumor such as melanoma, head and neck, liver or kidney cancer. CDR3s include the opening cysteine and the closing phenylalanine or tryptophan. Each record gives: D gene, J gene, clone size, V gene, CDR3 protein, CDR3 DNA. D genes are given only for firm matches. Part of the rows lack a size; the others show once, few, many or a class for expanded clones.

>.|TRBJ2-1|.|TRBV11-3
CASSRQGNEQFF
TGTGCCAGCAGCCGTCAGGGCAATGAGCAGTTCTTC
>.|TRBJ1-2|.|TRBV19
CASSPSGGALNYGYTF
TGTGCCAGTAGTCCATCAGGAGGGGCCCTTAACTATGGCTACACCTTC
>.|TRBJ2-2|.|TRBV6-4
CASSVGVNTGELFF
TGTGCCAGCAGTGTGGGGGTGAACACCGGGGAGCTGTTTTTT
>.|TRBJ2-3|.|TRBV13
CASSLNEGEVTQYF
TGTGCCAGCAGCTTAAATGAGGGGGAGGTCACGCAGTATTTT
>.|TRBJ2-5|.|TRBV7-9
CASSRGSETQYF
TGTGCCAGCAGCCGCGGGTCGGAGACCCAGTACTTC
>TRBD2|TRBJ2-7|.|TRBV19
CASSIVAGNEQYF
TGTGCCAGTAGTATAGTAGCGGGAAACGAGCAGTACTTC
>.|TRBJ1-4|.|TRBV19
CASSEGGLEKLFF
TGTGCCAGTTCGGAGGGGGGTTTGGAAAAACTGTTTTTT
>.|TRBJ2-1|.|TRBV6-6
CSAASSYNEQFF
TGTTCTGCAGCAAGCTCCTACAATGAGCAGTTCTTC
>.|TRBJ1-4|.|TRBV29-1
CSVEQPAGLFF
TGCAGCGTTGAACAACCCGCCGGCCTGTTTTTT
>.|TRBJ2-1|.|TRBV2
CASSLSEQFF
TGTGCCAGCAGTCTATCTGAGCAGTTCTTC
>TRBD2|TRBJ2-1|.|TRBV18
CASSRPSISGVGNEQFF
TGTGCCAGCTCACGCCCCTCAATTAGCGGGGTCGGAAATGAGCAGTTCTTC
>.|TRBJ2-7|.|TRBV5-5
CASSSLFTPRTRYEQYF
TGTGCCAGCAGCTCGCTCTTTACCCCCCGCACTAGATACGAGCAGTACTTC
>.|TRBJ2-1|.|TRBV4-1
CASSQGFGPHNEQFF
TGCGCCAGCAGCCAAGGATTCGGGCCCCACAATGAGCAGTTCTTC
>.|TRBJ2-3|few|TRBV6-1
CASSEQPEGADTQYF
TGTGCCAGCAGTGAACAACCCGAAGGCGCAGATACGCAGTATTTT
>.|TRBJ2-7|.|TRBV4-3
CASSQAGRGYEQYF
TGCGCCAGCAGCCAAGCCGGCAGGGGATACGAGCAGTACTTC